The rows below give T cell receptor beta chains drawn from one sample of a study of shared clonotypes between healthy human individuals. TCRdb's table, derived via immunoSEQ multiplex PCR, lists solely in-frame clones and lacks some. The repertoire includes roughly 110,000 clones, more than 65% of them detected once, and roughly a quarter sits in the top ten. Material: memory CD8+ T cells sorted from blood. These receptors were taken from a woman under 40 in good health. Each CDR3 is given with its conserved first and last residue. A D gene is named only where the DNA matches it firmly. Only some rows state a clone size, as once, few, many or a class for expanded clones.

size | J | length | V | D | DNA | CDR3
few | TRBJ2-7 | 14 | TRBV11-3 | NA | TGTGCCAGCAGCCAAGGCCCGACGACTTACGAGCAGTACTTC | CASSQGPTTYEQYF
NA | TRBJ1-1 | 15 | TRBV7-2 | NA | TGTGCCAGCAGCTTATGGGGCAGGGACGGCACTGAAGCTTTCTTT | CASSLWGRDGTEAFF
NA | TRBJ2-7 | 12 | TRBV2 | NA | TGTGCCAGCGGAGGCTCTGCCTACGAGCAGTACTTC | CASGGSAYEQYF
NA | TRBJ2-7 | 17 | TRBV5-1 | TRBD2 | TGCGCCAGCAGCCCCTGGGCTAGCGGGAACGTCAGGGACGAGCAGTACTTC | CASSPWASGNVRDEQYF
NA | TRBJ1-1 | 18 | TRBV4-1 | TRBD1 | TGCGCCAGCAGCCAAGACGGACAGGAGCTACCCATGAACACTGAAGCTTTCTTT | CASSQDGQELPMNTEAFF
few | TRBJ2-1 | 15 | TRBV29-1 | NA | TGCAGCGTTGAGCCCGGGGCAAAAGCATCGAATGAGCAGTTCTTC | CSVEPGAKASNEQFF
many | TRBJ2-1 | 14 | TRBV25-1 | TRBD2 | TGTGCCAGCAGTCATGTGTGGGCACGGGAGGGGCAGTTCTTC | CASSHVWAREGQFF
NA | TRBJ2-1 | 14 | TRBV27 | NA | TGTGCCAGCAGTTTATCCCAGGGGAACTATGAGCAGTTCTTC | CASSLSQGNYEQFF
NA | TRBJ1-1 | 13 | TRBV9 | NA | TGTGCCAGCTCACAGGGAATGAGCACTGAAGCTTTCTTT | CASSQGMSTEAFF
NA | TRBJ1-2 | 17 | TRBV2 | NA | TGTGCCATCTTTCCATTCCTTTGGTCTGGACGGCCGTATGGCTACACCTTC | CAIFPFLWSGRPYGYTF
NA | TRBJ2-1 | 13 | TRBV19 | TRBD2 | TGTGCCAGTAGTACGGGAGGGTTGGACGAGCAGTTCTTC | CASSTGGLDEQFF
once | TRBJ1-1 | 16 | TRBV5-6 | NA | TGTGCCAGCAGCTTGGGCCCGGGACAACAGAACACTGAAGCTTTCTTT | CASSLGPGQQNTEAFF
NA | TRBJ2-7 | 14 | TRBV9 | NA | TGTGCCAGCAGCCGGGGACGGAGCTCCTACGAGCAGTACTTC | CASSRGRSSYEQYF
NA | TRBJ1-2 | 11 | TRBV20-1 | TRBD1 | TGCAGTGCTCGGGACAGCTATGGCTACACCTTC | CSARDSYGYTF
NA | TRBJ2-3 | 13 | TRBV28 | NA | TGTGCCAGCAGTTTAACAGGCTCTTTCGCGCAGTATTTT | CASSLTGSFAQYF
NA | TRBJ2-7 | 15 | TRBV6-5 | NA | TGTGCCAGCAGTTACTCGGCGGGCAGCTCCTACGAGCAGTACTTC | CASSYSAGSSYEQYF
many | TRBJ2-1 | 13 | TRBV7-6 | NA | TGTGCCAGCAGCTTGGGCGAGATTCAGGAGCAGTTCTTC | CASSLGEIQEQFF
few | TRBJ2-7 | 14 | TRBV4-1 | TRBD1 | TGCGCCAGCAGCCGGGACAGGGGTACCTACGAGCAGTACTTC | CASSRDRGTYEQYF
NA | TRBJ2-3 | 16 | TRBV15 | TRBD2 | TGTGCCACCAGCAGAGACCGGGCGGGGGGCACAGATACGCAGTATTTT | CATSRDRAGGTDTQYF
many | TRBJ1-1 | 14 | TRBV13 | NA | TGTGCCAGCAGCTTAGGAGCAGGGAGACCTGAAGCTTTCTTT | CASSLGAGRPEAFF
NA | TRBJ1-3 | 15 | TRBV6-5 | NA | TGTGCCAGCAGTTACGTTTTCCGCCTATCTCTAACCATATATTTT | CASSYVFRLSLTIYF
NA | TRBJ2-3 | 12 | TRBV5-1 | NA | TGCGCCAGCAGCTTGGTATCAGATACGCAGTATTTT | CASSLVSDTQYF
NA | TRBJ2-2 | 18 | TRBV27 | TRBD2 | TGTGCCAGCAGTTTGGCCCCTGGGACTACCGCGAACACCGGGGAGCTGTTTTTT | CASSLAPGTTANTGELFF
NA | TRBJ2-7 | 14 | TRBV2 | TRBD2 | TGTGCCAGCAAGAGGGCGGCGGGAGCCTACGAGCAGTACTTC | CASKRAAGAYEQYF